This TCR beta chain came from a study of CD8 T cells in ankylosing spondylitis (dated by TCRdb to the late 2010s). About the full investigation: T cell receptor beta repertoires were profiled in healthy donors and ankylosing spondylitis patients so that disease-linked TCR variants could be found. The whole study cohort included over a hundred healthy donors and 25 ankylosing spondylitis patients. Peripheral blood samples were taken, and synovial fluid was additionally collected from ankylosing spondylitis patients. Overall study results and their limits: Some motif variants had previously been reported in the synovial fluid and blood of reactive arthritis patients, which suggests shared mechanisms of disease initiation. A TCR beta motif made up of several highly homologous amino acid variants appeared to be characteristic of blood from ankylosing spondylitis patients. According to the report, matched synovial fluid samples from ankylosing spondylitis patients were significantly enriched for the disease-linked clones. In peripheral blood, the disease-linked clones were found at relatively low frequencies and had a CD8+ phenotype.

From V the trimming removes 1 base and from J it removes 7 bases, while the gene matches leave 0 bases of the junction unaccounted for. CDR1 and CDR2 (DFQATT, SNEGSKA) derive from the germline V gene (reference sequence). Measured from the cysteine to the phenylalanine, the CDR3 is 12 residues long. Only the CDR3 part of the read is kept: 36 bases, read in frame from the first base. The reads were generated on an Illumina HiSeq 2500. Quantitative 5'-RACE with molecular barcodes was the method used to prepare the TCR beta libraries. The published analysis was carried out like this. Disease-linked TCR variants were identified with a new computational method built on a probabilistic model of VDJ rearrangement. TCRdb trimmed the raw reads at Q25, called clones with MiXCR and kept productive beta chains. Duplicate CDR3 protein sequences are folded into a single record with the most common DNA and genes. What appears here as the V and J calls and clone size reflects TCRdb's work, not the paper's. Within this sample are 250,000 or so distinct CDR3 sequences, with around 25% of them counted one time only. Approximately 0.61% of the sample lies in the top ten.

This clonotype was detected many times. Its antigen is unknown. It has no much larger one-base neighbor in the sample; base qualities were not kept. The sequenced material came from blood, either unsorted or a sorted T cell fraction (not recorded which). The sequence was collected from a male donor with ankylosing spondylitis or in good health (not recorded which). The rearrangement joined TRBV20-1 to TRBJ2-2, with 7 junctional bases fitting TRBD2. DNA sequence: TGCAGTGCTAGAGGCGGGGGCGGGGAGCTGTTTTTT. This translates into CSARGGGGELFF.